This TCR beta chain was sequenced for a study of T cell responses to AZD1222 COVID-19 vaccine (dated by TCRdb to the early 2020s). Looking at the study overall: AZD1222 recipients with second doses at about 4 weeks or about 12 weeks were pooled, because spike-specific TCR depth and breadth did not differ between schedules. Trial participants were enrolled by age into subgroups of 18-55, 56-69 and 70-plus years, and about 150, 27 and 61 TCR-sequenced participants, respectively, were included in these subgroups. TCR sequencing was performed for approximately 240 trial participants, of whom roughly 200 were given two doses of AZD1222 and approximately 25 were given two doses of MenACWY control vaccine. The full study reports these points: Conclusions about previously exposed vaccinees are limited, since just five or six AZD1222 recipients were seropositive for SARS-CoV-2 at baseline. Reportedly, close to half of the unique spike-specific TCRs recognized epitopes lying outside the regions that are mutated in the B.1.351 and B.1.1.7 variants. Because no samples from the day 14 peak response were available, repertoires could be characterized only after the peak T cell response. CD4 TCRs associated with the vaccine covered the entire spike protein, and the dominant responses were in regions 160-218 and 743-854. Spike-specific TCR breadth and depth rose significantly after two AZD1222 doses compared with day 0 and with MenACWY recipients. In the small 56-69-year group, the increase in depth fell short of significance, most likely because of low power. Participants were mostly white British, with more females than males. The authors suggested clonal diversity may have been underestimated.

There are 13 amino acids in the CDR3, from cysteine to phenylalanine inclusive. CDR3 DNA only is kept here, 39 bases in frame from base 1. V is clipped by 7 bases and J by 1 base, and the sequence between their germline boundaries is 10 bases long. From the germline V gene (reference sequence), CDR1 is LNHDA and CDR2 is SQIVND. The time point label of this sample denotes: baseline before first vaccination. Samples from vaccinated people were obtained from the UK trials COV001 and COV002, which included a single-blind randomized controlled phase 2/3 trial of AZD1222 (ChAdOx1 nCoV-19) in healthy adults. Trial participant PBMC samples were collected at day 0 and day 28 after the second dose for TCRbeta chain sequencing. The CDR3 regions of human TCRbeta chains were analyzed by immunosequencing. Processing in the source paper ran as follows. Repertoire TCRs were checked for matches against a reference library of SARS-CoV-2-specific TCRs that had been generated using the MIRA antigen-specificity platform. Breadth was defined as the fraction of unique TCRs that were SARS-CoV-2-associated, and depth was defined as the fraction of total T cells that were SARS-CoV-2-associated. Using the MIRA data, each spike-specific TCR was mapped to the spike region that the TCR reacts to and placed in a CD4 or CD8 class. Log10-transformed breadth and depth values were compared by one-way ANOVA with Sidak's multiple comparisons tests. TCRdb took over this immuneACCESS table, retaining in-frame rearrangements with V and J assigned. Such tables are incomplete; in checked studies, under half of the missing clones stem from an unresolved V gene, and the remainder is unexplained. From that table come the V and J calls and clone size; the DNA was used to work out D and trimming. The sample data list under 150,000 clones, and about 92% of these were observed just once. Together, the top ten hold roughly 5% of the sample.

Worth noting for this clone: The clone's antigen remains unknown. No base quality information exists; no much larger clone differs at one position.

The source of this sequence is an adult in good health. This chain joins TRBV19 to TRBJ1-1; no D segment can be confidently identified. This specimen was peripheral blood, taken on day 0 of AZD1222 vaccination. The CDR3 is CASKVISNTEAFF. Read as DNA, the sequence is TGTGCCAGTAAGGTGATTTCGAACACTGAAGCTTTCTTT.